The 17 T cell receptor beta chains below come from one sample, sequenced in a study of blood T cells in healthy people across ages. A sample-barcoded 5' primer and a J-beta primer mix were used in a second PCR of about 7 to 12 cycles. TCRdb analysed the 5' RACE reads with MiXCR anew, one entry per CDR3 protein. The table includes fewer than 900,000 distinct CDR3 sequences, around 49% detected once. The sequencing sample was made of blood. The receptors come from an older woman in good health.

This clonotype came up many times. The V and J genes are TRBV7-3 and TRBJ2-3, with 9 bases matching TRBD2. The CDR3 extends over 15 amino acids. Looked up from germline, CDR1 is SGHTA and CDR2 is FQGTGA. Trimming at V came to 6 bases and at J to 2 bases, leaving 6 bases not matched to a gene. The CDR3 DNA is TGTGCCAGCAGGTTGTTAGCGGGAGTCACAGATACGCAGTATTTT. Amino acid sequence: CASRLLAGVTDTQYF.

CDR3 residues: CTSPTEANYGYTF. CDR3 in DNA: TGCACTTCACCGACAGAAGCTAACTATGGCTACACCTTC. The chain has TRBV20-1 and TRBJ1-2; D possibly corresponds to TRBD1 (5 bases). The CDR3 is 13 residues long. Germline V gene lookup returns CDR1 DFQATT and CDR2 SNEGSKA (reference sequence).

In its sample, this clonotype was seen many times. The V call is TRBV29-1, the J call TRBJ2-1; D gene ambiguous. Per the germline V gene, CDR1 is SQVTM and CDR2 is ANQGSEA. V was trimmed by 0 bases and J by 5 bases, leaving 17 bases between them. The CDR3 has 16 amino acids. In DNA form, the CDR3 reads TGCAGCGTTGAAGATACTCCTAGAAGTCCAGACAATGAGCAGTTCTTC. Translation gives CSVEDTPRSPDNEQFF.

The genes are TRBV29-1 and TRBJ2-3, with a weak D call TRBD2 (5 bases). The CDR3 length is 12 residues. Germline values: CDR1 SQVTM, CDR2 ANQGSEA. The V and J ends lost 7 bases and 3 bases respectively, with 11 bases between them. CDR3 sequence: CSADGETDTQYF. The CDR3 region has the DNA TGCAGCGCGGACGGGGAGACAGATACGCAGTATTTT.

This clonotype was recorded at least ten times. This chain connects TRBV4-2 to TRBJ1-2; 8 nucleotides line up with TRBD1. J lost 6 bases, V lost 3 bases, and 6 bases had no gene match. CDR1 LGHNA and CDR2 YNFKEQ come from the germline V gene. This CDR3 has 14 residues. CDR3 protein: CASSQGDRFDGYTF. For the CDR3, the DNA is TGTGCCAGCAGCCAGGGGGACAGGTTCGATGGCTACACCTTC.

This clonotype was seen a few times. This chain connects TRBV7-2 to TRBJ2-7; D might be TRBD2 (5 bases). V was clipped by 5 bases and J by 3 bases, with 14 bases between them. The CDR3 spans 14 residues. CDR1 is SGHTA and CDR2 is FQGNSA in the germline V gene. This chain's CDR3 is CASSQADVDYEQYF. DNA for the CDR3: TGTGCCAGCAGCCAAGCGGATGTTGACTACGAGCAGTACTTC.

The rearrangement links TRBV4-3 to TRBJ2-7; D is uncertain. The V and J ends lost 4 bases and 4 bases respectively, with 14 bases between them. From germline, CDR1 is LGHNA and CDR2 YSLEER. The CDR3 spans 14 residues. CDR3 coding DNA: TGCGCCAGCAGCCTCCGGACCAAATTTTACGAGCAGTACTTC. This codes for CASSLRTKFYEQYF.

The CDR3 loop reads CASSGGDSQETQYF. The CDR3 DNA reads TGTGCCAGCAGCGGTGGGGATTCCCAAGAGACCCAGTACTTC. V gene TRBV28 combines with J gene TRBJ2-5; D is unclear. Trimming pared 6 bases from V and 1 base from J, leaving 12 bases between. This CDR3 comprises 14 residues. Germline-derived CDR1 and CDR2 are MDHEN and SYDVKM.

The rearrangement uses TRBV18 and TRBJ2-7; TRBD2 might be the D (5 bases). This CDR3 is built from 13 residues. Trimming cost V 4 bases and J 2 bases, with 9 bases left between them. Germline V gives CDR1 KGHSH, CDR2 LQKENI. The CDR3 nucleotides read TGTGCCAGCTCACGTGAAGCGGCCTACGAGCAGTACTTC. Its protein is CASSREAAYEQYF.

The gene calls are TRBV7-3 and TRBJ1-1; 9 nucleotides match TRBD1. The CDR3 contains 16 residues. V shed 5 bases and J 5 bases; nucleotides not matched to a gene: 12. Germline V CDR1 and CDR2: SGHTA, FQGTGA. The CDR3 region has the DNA TGTGCCAGCAGCCCAACTGCCGGGACAGGGCGGACTGAAGCTTTCTTT. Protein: CASSPTAGTGRTEAFF. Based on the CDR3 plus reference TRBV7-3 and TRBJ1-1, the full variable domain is GAGVSQTPSNKVTEKGKYVELRCDPISGHTALYWYRQSLGQGPEFLIYFQGTGAADDSGLPNDRFFAVRPEGSVSTLKIQRTERGDSAVYLCASSPTAGTGRTEAFFGQGTRLTVV.

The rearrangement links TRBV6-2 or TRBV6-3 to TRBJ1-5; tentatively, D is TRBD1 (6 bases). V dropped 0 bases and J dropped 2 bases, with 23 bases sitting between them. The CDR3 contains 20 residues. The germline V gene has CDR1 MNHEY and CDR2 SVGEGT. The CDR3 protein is CASSYSSSSTLTGRNQPQHF. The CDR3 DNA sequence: TGTGCCAGCAGTTACTCTTCAAGCTCGACCCTGACAGGACGCAATCAGCCCCAGCATTTT.

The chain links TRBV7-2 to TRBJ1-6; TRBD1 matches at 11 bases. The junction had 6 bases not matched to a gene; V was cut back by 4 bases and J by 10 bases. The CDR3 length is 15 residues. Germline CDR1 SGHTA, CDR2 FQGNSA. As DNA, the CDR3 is TGTGCCAGCAGCTCGGGACAGGGGGGTTCGTCACCCCTCCACTTT. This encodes CASSSGQGGSSPLHF.

The CDR3 DNA sequence: TGTGCCAGCAGCTTCCTTGGGGCTAGCGGGAGAAACAATGAGCAGTTCTTC. It encodes CASSFLGASGRNNEQFF. The V and J genes are TRBV7-2 and TRBJ2-1, with 10 nucleotides matching TRBD2. CDR1 and CDR2 (germline): SGHTA, FQGNSA. The ends lost 3 bases at V and 5 bases at J; junction bases unmatched: 10. CDR3 length equals 17 residues.

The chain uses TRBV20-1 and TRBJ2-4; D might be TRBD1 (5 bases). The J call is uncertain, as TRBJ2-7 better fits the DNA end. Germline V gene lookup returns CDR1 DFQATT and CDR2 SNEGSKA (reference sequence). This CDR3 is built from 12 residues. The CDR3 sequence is CSAKAVGVEQYF. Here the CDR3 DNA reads TGCAGTGCTAAGGCGGTAGGGGTCGAGCAGTACTTC.

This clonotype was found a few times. As DNA, the CDR3 is TGCGCCAGCAGCCAAGGGCAGGGGTCTCGGGACACTGAAGCTTTCTTT. It specifies CASSQGQGSRDTEAFF. This rearrangement joins TRBV4-3 to TRBJ1-1, with D perhaps matching TRBD1 (6 bases). Germline lookup yields CDR1 LGHNA and CDR2 YSLEER. Trimming took off 1 base at V and 3 bases at J, with 15 bases between the two ends. CDR3 size: 16 residues.

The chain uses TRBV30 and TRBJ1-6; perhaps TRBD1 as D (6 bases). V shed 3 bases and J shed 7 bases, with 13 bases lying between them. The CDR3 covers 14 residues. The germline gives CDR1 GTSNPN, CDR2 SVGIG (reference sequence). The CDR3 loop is CAWRDQGWNSPLHF. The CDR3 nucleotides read TGTGCCTGGAGGGATCAGGGGTGGAATTCACCCCTCCACTTT.

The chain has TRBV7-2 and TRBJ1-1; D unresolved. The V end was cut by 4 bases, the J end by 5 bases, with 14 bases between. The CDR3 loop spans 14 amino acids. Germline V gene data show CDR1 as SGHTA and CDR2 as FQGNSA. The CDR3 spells CASSSSGRKTEAFF. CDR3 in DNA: TGTGCCAGCAGCTCCTCCGGCCGGAAAACTGAAGCTTTCTTT.